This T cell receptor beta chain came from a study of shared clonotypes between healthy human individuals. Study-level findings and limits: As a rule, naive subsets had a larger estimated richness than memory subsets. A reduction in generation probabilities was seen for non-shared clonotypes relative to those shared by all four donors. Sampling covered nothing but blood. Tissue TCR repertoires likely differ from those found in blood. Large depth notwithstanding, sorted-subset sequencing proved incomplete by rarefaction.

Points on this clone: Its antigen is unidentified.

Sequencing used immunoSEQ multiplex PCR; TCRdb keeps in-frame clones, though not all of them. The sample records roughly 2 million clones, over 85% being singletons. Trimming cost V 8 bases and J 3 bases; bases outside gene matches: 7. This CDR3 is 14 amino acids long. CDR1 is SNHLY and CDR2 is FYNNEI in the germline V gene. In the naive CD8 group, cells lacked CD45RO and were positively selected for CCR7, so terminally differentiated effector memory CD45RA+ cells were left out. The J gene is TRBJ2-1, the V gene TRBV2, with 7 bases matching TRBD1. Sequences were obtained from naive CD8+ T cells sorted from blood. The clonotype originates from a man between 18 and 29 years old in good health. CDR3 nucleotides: TGTGCCAGCCCTGTTCGGACAGGCTACAATGAGCAGTTCTTC. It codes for CASPVRTGYNEQFF. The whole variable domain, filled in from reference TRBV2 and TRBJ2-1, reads EPEVTQTPSHQVTQMGQEVILRCVPISNHLYFYWYRQILGQKVEFLVSFYNNEISEKSEIFDDQFSVERPDGSNFTLKIRSTKLEDSAMYFCASPVRTGYNEQFFGPGTRLTVL.